This is a list of T cell receptor beta chains from one sample in a study of T cell changes during pregnancy in multiple sclerosis. TCRdb's copy holds only in-frame clones and misses some; the assay was immunoSEQ multiplex PCR. In the table there are about 53,000 clones, about nine tenths of which are singletons. The specimen comprised CD4+ T cells from peripheral blood mononuclear cells, sampled in the third trimester of pregnancy. These receptors were taken from a female donor with multiple sclerosis, enrolled in a pregnancy study. The CDR3 runs from the conserved cysteine through the conserved F or W. Fields, in order: V gene, D gene, clone size, J gene, CDR3 protein, CDR3 DNA. A D gene is named only where the DNA matches it firmly. Part of the rows lack a size; the others show once, few, many or a class for expanded clones.

TRBV13	TRBD2	NA	TRBJ2-4	CASSGWGGRMKNIQYF	TGTGCCAGCAGCGGCTGGGGGGGAAGGATGAAAAACATTCAGTACTTC
TRBV19	TRBD1	NA	TRBJ1-6	CASSTAGQGKNSPLHF	TGTGCCAGTAGTACCGCGGGACAGGGGAAAAATTCACCCCTCCACTTT
TRBV2	TRBD1	NA	TRBJ1-5	CASSPNMGQGLEPQHF	TGTGCCAGCAGCCCCAATATGGGACAGGGGTTGGAGCCCCAGCATTTT
TRBV11-2	TRBD1	NA	TRBJ1-1	CASSLQGALGTEAFF	TGTGCCAGCAGCTTACAGGGGGCATTGGGGACTGAAGCTTTCTTT
TRBV11-3	NA	NA	TRBJ1-1	CASSLVRNTEAFF	TGTGCCAGCAGCTTAGTGCGGAACACTGAAGCTTTCTTT
TRBV7-6	NA	NA	TRBJ2-1	CASSPRVKDSALHNEQFF	TGTGCCAGCAGCCCCAGGGTAAAGGACAGCGCACTTCACAATGAGCAGTTCTTC
TRBV10-3	NA	NA	TRBJ2-6	CATSGANVLTF	TGTGCCACGTCTGGGGCCAACGTCCTGACTTTC
TRBV6-1	TRBD1	NA	TRBJ2-3	CASSEGQGSTDTQYF	TGTGCCAGCAGTGAGGGACAGGGGAGCACAGATACGCAGTATTTT
TRBV2	TRBD1	NA	TRBJ1-3	CASSEGPGGSGNTIYF	TGTGCCAGCAGTGAGGGTCCAGGGGGCTCTGGAAACACCATATATTTT
TRBV15	TRBD1	NA	TRBJ2-4	CATSKRGLGVNIQYF	TGTGCCACCAGCAAAAGGGGGCTGGGCGTGAACATTCAGTACTTC
TRBV5-6	TRBD1	once	TRBJ2-2	CASSRDRVLVGELFF	TGTGCCAGCAGCCGCGACAGGGTTTTAGTCGGGGAGCTGTTTTTT
TRBV5-4	TRBD1	once	TRBJ1-3	CASSRRETGALRNTIYF	TGTGCCAGCAGTCGCCGAGAGACAGGGGCACTCAGAAACACCATATATTTT
TRBV5-4	NA	NA	TRBJ1-6	CASSPDTYNSPLHF	TGTGCCAGCAGTCCAGACACTTATAATTCACCCCTCCACTTT
TRBV6-4	NA	NA	TRBJ1-1	CASSEQGGNTEAFF	TGTGCCAGCAGTGAACAGGGCGGGAACACTGAAGCTTTCTTT
TRBV10-1	NA	once	TRBJ1-6	CASSEGDGIGSPLHF	TGCGCCAGCAGTGAGGGTGACGGGATCGGATCACCCCTCCACTTT
TRBV9	NA	NA	TRBJ1-5	CASSVGDISNQPQHF	TGTGCCAGCAGCGTGGGGGACATTAGCAATCAGCCCCAGCATTTT
TRBV6-1	NA	NA	TRBJ1-2	CASSEAGYGYTF	TGTGCCAGCAGTGAAGCCGGTTATGGCTACACCTTC
TRBV14	NA	few	TRBJ2-1	CASSQRLVANEQFF	TGTGCCAGCAGCCAGAGGCTAGTGGCCAATGAGCAGTTCTTC
TRBV6-5	NA	NA	TRBJ1-3	CASTRGASGNTIYF	TGTGCCAGCACCCGAGGCGCTTCTGGAAACACCATATATTTT
TRBV5-4	NA	NA	TRBJ1-1	CASSYQGMDDEAFF	TGTGCCAGCAGCTATCAGGGGATGGATGATGAAGCTTTCTTT